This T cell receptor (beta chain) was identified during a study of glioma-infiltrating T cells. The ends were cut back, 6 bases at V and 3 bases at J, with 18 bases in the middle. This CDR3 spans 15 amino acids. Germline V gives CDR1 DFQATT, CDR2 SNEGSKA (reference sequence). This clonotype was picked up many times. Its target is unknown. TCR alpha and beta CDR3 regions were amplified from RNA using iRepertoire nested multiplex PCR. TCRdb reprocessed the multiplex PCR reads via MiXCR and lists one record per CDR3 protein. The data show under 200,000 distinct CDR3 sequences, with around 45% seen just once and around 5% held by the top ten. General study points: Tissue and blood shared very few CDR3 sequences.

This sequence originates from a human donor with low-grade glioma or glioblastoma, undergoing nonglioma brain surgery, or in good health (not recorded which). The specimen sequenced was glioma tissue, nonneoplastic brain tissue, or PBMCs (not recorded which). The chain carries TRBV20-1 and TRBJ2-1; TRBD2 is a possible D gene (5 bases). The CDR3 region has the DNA TGCAGTGCCAGTCACGGGCTAGCATACTACAATGAGCAGTTCTTC. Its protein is CSASHGLAYYNEQFF.